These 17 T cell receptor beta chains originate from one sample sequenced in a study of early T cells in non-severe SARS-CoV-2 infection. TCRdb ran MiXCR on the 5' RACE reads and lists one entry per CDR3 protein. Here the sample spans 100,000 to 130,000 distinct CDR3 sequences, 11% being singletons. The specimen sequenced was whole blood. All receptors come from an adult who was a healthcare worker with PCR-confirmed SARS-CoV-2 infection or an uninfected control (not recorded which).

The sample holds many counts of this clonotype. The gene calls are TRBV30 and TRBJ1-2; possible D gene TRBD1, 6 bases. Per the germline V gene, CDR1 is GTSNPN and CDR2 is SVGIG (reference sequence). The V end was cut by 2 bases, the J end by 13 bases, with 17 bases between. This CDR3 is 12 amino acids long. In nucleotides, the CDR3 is TGTGCCTGGAGTAACCCGGGACAACTTTCCACCTTC. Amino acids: CAWSNPGQLSTF. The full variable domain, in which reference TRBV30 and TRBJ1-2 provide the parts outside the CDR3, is SQTIHQWPATLVQPVGSPLSLECTVEGTSNPNLYWYRQAAGRGLQLLFYSVGIGQISSEVPQNLSASRPQDRQFILSSKKLLLSDSGFYLCAWSNPGQLSTFGSGTRLTVV.

CDR3 in amino acids: CASSLISEAEQFF. The DNA of the CDR3 is TGCGCCAGCAGCTTGATTAGTGAGGCTGAGCAGTTCTTC. The gene calls are TRBV5-1 and TRBJ2-1; D is unclear. V was trimmed by 1 base and J by 9 bases, leaving 11 bases between them. The CDR3 runs 13 residues. Germline CDR1 reads SGHRS; CDR2 reads YFSETQ.

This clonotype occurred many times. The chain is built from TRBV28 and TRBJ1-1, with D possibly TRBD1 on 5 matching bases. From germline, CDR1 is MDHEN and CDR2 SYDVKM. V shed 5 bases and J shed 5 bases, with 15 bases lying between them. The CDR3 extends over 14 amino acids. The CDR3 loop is CASSGEGRWTEAFF. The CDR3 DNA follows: TGTGCCAGCAGTGGTGAGGGGCGTTGGACTGAAGCTTTCTTT.

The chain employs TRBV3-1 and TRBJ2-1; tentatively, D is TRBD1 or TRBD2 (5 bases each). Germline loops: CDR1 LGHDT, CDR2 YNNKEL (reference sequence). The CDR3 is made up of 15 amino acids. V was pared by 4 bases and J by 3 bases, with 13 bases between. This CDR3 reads CASSPKGPFYNEQFF. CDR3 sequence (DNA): TGTGCCAGCAGCCCGAAGGGACCATTCTACAATGAGCAGTTCTTC.

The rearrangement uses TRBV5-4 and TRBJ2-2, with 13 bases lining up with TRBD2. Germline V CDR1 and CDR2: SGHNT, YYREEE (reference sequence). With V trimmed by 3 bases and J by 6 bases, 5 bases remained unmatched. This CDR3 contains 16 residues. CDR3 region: CASSSGLAGAAGELFF. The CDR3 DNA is TGTGCCAGCAGCTCCGGACTAGCGGGAGCGGCCGGGGAGCTGTTTTTT.

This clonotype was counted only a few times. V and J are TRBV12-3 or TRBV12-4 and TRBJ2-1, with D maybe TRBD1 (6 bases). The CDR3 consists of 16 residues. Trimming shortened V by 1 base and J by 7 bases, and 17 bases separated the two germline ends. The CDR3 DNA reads TGTGCCAGCAGTTTAGGTCAGGGGTTGGTAGGGAATGAGCAGTTCTTC. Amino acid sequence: CASSLGQGLVGNEQFF.

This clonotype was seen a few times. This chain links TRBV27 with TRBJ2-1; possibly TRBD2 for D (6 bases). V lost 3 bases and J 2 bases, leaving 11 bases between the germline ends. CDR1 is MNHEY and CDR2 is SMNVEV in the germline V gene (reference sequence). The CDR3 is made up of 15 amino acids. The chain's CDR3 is CASSFGTLPYNEQFF. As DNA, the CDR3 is TGTGCCAGCAGTTTCGGGACTTTGCCCTACAATGAGCAGTTCTTC.

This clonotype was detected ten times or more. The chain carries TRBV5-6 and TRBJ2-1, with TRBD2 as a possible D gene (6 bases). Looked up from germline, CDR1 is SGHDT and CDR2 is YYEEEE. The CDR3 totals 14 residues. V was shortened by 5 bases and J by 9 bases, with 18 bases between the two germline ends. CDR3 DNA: TGTGCCAGCAGAGGGACTGGAAAAGGAGTTGAGCAGTTCTTC. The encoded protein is CASRGTGKGVEQFF.

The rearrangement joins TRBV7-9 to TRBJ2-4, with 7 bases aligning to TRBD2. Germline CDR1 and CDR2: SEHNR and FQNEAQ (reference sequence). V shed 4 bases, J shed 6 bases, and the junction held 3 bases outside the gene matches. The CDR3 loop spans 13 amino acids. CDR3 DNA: TGTGCCAGCAGCTACCCGGGGGGAAACATTCAGTACTTC. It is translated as CASSYPGGNIQYF. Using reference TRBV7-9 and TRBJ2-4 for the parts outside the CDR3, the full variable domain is DTGVSQNPRHKITKRGQNVTFRCDPISEHNRLYWYRQTLGQGPEFLTYFQNEAQLEKSRLLSDRFSAERPKGSFSTLEIQRTEQGDSAMYLCASSYPGGNIQYFGAGTRLSVL.

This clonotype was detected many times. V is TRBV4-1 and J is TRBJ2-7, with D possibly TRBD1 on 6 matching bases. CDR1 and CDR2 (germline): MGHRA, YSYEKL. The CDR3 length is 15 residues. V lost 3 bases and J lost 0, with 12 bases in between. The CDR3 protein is CASSQRQDHSYEQYF. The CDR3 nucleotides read TGCGCCAGCAGCCAGAGACAGGACCACTCCTACGAGCAGTACTTC.

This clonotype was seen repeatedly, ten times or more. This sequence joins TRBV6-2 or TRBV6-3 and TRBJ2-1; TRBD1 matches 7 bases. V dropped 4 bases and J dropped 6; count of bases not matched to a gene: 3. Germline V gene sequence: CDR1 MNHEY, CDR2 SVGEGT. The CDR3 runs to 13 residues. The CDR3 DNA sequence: TGTGCCAGCAGTTCCCGACAGGGCAATGAGCAGTTCTTC. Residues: CASSSRQGNEQFF.

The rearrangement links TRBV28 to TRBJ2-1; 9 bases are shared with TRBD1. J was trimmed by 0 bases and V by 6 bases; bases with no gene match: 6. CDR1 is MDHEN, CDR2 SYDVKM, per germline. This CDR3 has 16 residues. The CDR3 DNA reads TGTGCCAGCAGCTCCGGGACAGGGAGCTCCTACAATGAGCAGTTCTTC. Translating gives CASSSGTGSSYNEQFF.

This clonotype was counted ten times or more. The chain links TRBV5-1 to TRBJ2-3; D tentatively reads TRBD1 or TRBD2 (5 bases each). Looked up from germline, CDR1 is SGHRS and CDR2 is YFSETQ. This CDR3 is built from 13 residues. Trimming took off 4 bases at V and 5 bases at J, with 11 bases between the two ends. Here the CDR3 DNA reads TGCGCCAGCAGCCGATCTGGGGGAGATACGCAGTATTTT. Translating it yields CASSRSGGDTQYF.

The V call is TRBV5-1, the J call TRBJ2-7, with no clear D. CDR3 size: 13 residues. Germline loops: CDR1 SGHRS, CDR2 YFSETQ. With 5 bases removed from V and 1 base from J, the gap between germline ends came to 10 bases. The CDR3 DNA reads TGCGCCAGCAGTGGAACAGTTTCCTACGAGCAGTACTTC. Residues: CASSGTVSYEQYF.

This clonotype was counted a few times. CDR3 DNA sequence: TGTGCCAGCAGTTACCCCGGACTAATCTACGAGCAGTACTTC. Translation: CASSYPGLIYEQYF. The rearrangement uses TRBV6-2 or TRBV6-3 and TRBJ2-7, with D possibly TRBD2 on 6 matching bases. V was shortened by 2 bases and J by 3 bases, with 11 bases between the two germline ends. CDR3 length: 14 residues. Germline lookup yields CDR1 MNHEY and CDR2 SVGEGT.

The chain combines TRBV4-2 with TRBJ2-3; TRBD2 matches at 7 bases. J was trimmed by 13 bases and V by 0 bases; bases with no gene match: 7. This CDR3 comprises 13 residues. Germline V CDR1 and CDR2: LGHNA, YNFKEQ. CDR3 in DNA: TGTGCCAGCAGCCAAGATCGGCGGGAGACTAAGTATTTT. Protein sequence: CASSQDRRETKYF.

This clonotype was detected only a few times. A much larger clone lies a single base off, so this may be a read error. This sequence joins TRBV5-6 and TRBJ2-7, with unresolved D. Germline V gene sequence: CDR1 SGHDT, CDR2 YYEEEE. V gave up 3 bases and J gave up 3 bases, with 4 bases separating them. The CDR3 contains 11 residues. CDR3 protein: CASSYHYEQYF. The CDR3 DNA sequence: TGTGCCAGCAGCTACCACTACGAGCAGTACTTC.